This T cell receptor beta chain was retrieved from a study of CD8+ T cells in alopecia areata. About the study: The protocol delivered tofacitinib for 6 to 18 months, then withdrew it for 6 months. Study observations and caveats: Lesional scalp, notably in alopecia totalis/universalis, had clonality above that of normal scalp.

Isolated RNA was reverse transcribed into cDNA used as the sequencing template. Produced via immunoSEQ multiplex PCR; TCRdb's table is partial and in-frame only. Among about 200,000 clones listed, around three fifths were seen once. Germline V gene data show CDR1 as MGHRA and CDR2 as YSYEKL. This CDR3 region has 18 residues. V lost 3 bases and J lost 1; bases outside the gene matches: 15. A remark on this clone: Its specificity is unknown.

The genes are TRBV4-1 and TRBJ2-7; 7 positions agree with TRBD2. The source is a human donor with alopecia areata. Here the sequenced sample was CD4+ T cells sorted from blood, taken at week 0. The CDR3 region has the DNA TGCGCCAGCAGCCACAACCAAGGAAGCGGGGCCCTGTCCTACGAGCAGTACTTC. Translation: CASSHNQGSGALSYEQYF.